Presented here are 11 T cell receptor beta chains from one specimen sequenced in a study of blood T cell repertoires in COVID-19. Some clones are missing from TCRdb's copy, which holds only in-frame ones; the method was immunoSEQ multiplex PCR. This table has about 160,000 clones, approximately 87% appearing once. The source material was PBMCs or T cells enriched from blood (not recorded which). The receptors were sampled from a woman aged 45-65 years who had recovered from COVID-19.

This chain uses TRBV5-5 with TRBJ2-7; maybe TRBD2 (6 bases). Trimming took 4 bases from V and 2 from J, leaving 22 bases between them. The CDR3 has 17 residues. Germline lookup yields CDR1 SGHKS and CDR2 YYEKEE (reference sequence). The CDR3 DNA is TGTGCCAGCAGCAAACCCCCCCGGGGGAATCCCACCTACGAGCAGTACTTC. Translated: CASSKPPRGNPTYEQYF. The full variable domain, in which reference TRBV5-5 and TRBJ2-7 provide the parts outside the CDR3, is DAGVTQSPTHLIKTRGQQVTLRCSPISGHKSVSWYQQVLGQGPQFIFQYYEKEERGRGNFPDRFSARQFPNYSSELNVNALLLGDSALYLCASSKPPRGNPTYEQYFGPGTRLTVT.

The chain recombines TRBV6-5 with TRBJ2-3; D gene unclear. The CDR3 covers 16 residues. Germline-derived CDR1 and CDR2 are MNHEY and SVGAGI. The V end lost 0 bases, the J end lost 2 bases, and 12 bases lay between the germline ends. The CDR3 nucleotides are TGTGCCAGCAGTTACTCGAGTGGGCCTAACACAGATACGCAGTATTTT. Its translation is CASSYSSGPNTDTQYF.

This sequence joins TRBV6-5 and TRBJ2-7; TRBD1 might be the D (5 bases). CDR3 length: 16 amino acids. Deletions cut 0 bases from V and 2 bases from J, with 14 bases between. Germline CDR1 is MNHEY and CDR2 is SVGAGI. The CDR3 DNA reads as TGTGCCAGCAGTTACTCCCAGGGATACCCCCCCTACGAGCAGTACTTC. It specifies CASSYSQGYPPYEQYF.

The CDR3 is CASSLRWRGRVNTEAFF. The CDR3 DNA reads as TGTGCCAGCAGCTTAAGGTGGAGAGGCAGGGTGAACACTGAAGCTTTCTTT. The chain employs TRBV5-6 and TRBJ1-1; weak D call: TRBD1 (5 bases). Trimming pared 2 bases from V and 0 bases from J, leaving 17 bases between. The CDR3 is 17 amino acids. The V gene's germline CDR1 is SGHDT and CDR2 YYEEEE.

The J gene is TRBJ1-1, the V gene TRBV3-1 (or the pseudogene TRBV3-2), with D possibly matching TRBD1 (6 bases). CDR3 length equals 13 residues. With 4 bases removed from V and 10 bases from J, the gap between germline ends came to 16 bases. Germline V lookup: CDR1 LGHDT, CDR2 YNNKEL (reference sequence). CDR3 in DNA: TGTGCCAGCAGCCCGATTACAGGGCAGGGAGCTTTCTTT. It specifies CASSPITGQGAFF.

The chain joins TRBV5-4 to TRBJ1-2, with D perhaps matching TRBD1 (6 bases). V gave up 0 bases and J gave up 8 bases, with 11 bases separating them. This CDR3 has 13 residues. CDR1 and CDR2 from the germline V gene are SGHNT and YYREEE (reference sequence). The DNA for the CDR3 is TGTGCCAGCAGCTTGGACAGGGTGGCGGGCTACACCTTC. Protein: CASSLDRVAGYTF.

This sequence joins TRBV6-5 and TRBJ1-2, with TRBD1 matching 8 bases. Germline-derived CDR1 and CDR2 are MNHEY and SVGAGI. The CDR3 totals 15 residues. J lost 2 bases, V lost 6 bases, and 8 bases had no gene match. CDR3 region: CASRRPDRGNYGYTF. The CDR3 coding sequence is TGTGCCAGCAGGCGACCTGACAGGGGCAACTATGGCTACACCTTC.

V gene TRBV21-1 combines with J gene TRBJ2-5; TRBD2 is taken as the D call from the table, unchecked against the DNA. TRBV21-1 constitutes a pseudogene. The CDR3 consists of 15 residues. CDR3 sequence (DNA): TGTGCCAGCAGCAAAGCCCAGCGACGGCAAGAGACCCAGTACTTC. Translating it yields CASSKAQRRQETQYF.

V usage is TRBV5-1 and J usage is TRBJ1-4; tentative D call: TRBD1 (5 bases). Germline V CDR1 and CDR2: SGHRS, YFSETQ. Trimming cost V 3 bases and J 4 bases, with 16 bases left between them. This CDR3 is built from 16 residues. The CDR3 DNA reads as TGCGCCAGCAGCTGGGACCGACGGGGGGTTAATGAAAAACTGTTTTTT. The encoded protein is CASSWDRRGVNEKLFF.

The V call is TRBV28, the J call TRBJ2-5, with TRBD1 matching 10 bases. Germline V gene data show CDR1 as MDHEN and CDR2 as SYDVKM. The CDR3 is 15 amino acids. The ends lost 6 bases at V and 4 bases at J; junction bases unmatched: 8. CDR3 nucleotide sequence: TGTGCCAGCAGCTCTTCCGGGACAGGGGTAGAGACCCAGTACTTC. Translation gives CASSSSGTGVETQYF.

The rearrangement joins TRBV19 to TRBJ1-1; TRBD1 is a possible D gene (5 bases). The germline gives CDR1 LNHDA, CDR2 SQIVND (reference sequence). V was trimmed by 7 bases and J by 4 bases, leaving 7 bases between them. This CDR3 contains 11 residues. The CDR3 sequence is CASKGVTEAFF. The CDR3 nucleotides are TGTGCCAGTAAAGGGGTCACTGAAGCTTTCTTT. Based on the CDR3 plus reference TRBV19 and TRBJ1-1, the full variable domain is DGGITQSPKYLFRKEGQNVTLSCEQNLNHDAMYWYRQDPGQGLRLIYYSQIVNDFQKGDIAEGYSVSREKKESFPLTVTSAQKNPTAFYLCASKGVTEAFFGQGTRLTVV.